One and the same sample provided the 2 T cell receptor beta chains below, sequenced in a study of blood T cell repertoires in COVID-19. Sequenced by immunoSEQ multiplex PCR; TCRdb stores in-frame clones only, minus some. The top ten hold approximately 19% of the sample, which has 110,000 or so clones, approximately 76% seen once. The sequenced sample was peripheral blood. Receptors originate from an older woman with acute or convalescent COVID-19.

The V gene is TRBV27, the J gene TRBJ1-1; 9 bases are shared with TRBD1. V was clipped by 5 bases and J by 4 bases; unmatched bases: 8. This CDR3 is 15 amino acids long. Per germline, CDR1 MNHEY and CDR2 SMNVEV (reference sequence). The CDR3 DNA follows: TGTGCCAGCAGTCGCCCGGGACAGGGTATCACTGAAGCTTTCTTT. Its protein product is CASSRPGQGITEAFF.

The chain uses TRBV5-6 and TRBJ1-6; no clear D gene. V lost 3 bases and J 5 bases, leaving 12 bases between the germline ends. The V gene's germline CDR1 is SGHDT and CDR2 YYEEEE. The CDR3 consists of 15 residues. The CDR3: CASSSWRTDNSPLHF. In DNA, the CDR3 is TGTGCCAGCAGCTCGTGGAGGACGGATAATTCACCCCTCCACTTT.